This TCR beta chain stems from a study of T cell responses to AZD1222 COVID-19 vaccine (dated by TCRdb to the early 2020s). Turning to the overall study: TCR sequencing covered fewer than 250 trial participants: about 210 given two doses of AZD1222 and around 25 given two doses of MenACWY control vaccine. Trial participants were enrolled into age subgroups of 18-55, 56-69 and 70-plus years, which contained roughly 140, 27 and 60 TCR-sequenced participants, respectively.

What this sample's time point label stands for: about 28 days (+/-7) after the second vaccine dose. AZD1222 recipients whose second dose came at about 4 weeks and those whose second dose came at about 12 weeks were combined into one group, since spike-specific TCR depth and breadth did not differ between the two schedules. Vaccinee samples were obtained from the UK trials COV001 and COV002, which included a single-blind randomized controlled phase 2/3 trial of AZD1222 (ChAdOx1 nCoV-19) in healthy adults. Trial participant PBMC samples were collected at day 0 and day 28 after the second dose for TCRbeta chain sequencing. Broad study findings and their caveats: Most participants were white British and females outnumbered males, and the authors suggested that clonal diversity may have been underestimated. Nearly half of unique spike-specific TCRs reportedly recognized epitopes outside regions mutated in the B.1.351 and B.1.1.7 variants. Because no samples from the day 14 peak response were available, repertoires could be characterized only after the peak T cell response. Conclusions about previously exposed vaccinees were limited because only six or seven AZD1222 recipients were SARS-CoV-2 seropositive at baseline. After two AZD1222 doses, both the breadth and the depth of spike-specific TCRs were significantly higher than at day 0 and than in MenACWY recipients. CD4 TCRs associated with the vaccine covered the entire spike protein, and the dominant responses were in regions 160-218 and 743-854. In the small 56-69-year group, the increase in depth fell short of significance, most likely because of low power.

Including the terminal cysteine and phenylalanine, the CDR3 comprises 11 residues. The only DNA kept is the CDR3, 33 bases in frame from the first base. Sequences MNHNY (CDR1) and SVGAGI (CDR2) are obtained from the germline V gene (reference sequence). V drops 8 bases and J drops 4 bases, leaving 8 bases in between. The CDR3 regions of human TCRbeta chains were analyzed by immunosequencing. In the paper's pipeline: Repertoire TCRs were matched against a reference library of SARS-CoV-2-specific TCRs generated with the MIRA antigen-specificity platform. Breadth was defined as the fraction of unique TCRs that were SARS-CoV-2-associated. Depth was defined as the fraction of total T cells that were SARS-CoV-2-associated. Using the MIRA data, every spike-specific TCR was mapped to the spike region that the TCR reacted to and assigned to either a CD4 or a CD8 class. Log10-transformed breadth and depth values were compared by one-way ANOVA with Sidak's multiple comparisons tests. Here the immuneACCESS table is served through TCRdb, limited to in-frame sequences with V and J called. Missing clones are a known gap in these copies; in checked studies unresolved V genes cover under half, and the rest lacks a known reason. V, J and clone size derive from that table, while D and trimming were established from the DNA sequence. The sample contains over 75,000 clones, 70% to 90% of them found a single time. The ten largest account for 3.4% of the sample.

Comment on this clone: No cognate antigen has been identified for it. No base-level quality is on record; no much larger clone is a single base apart.

The receptor chain draws on TRBV6-6 and TRBJ2-5; the D gene is not confidently resolved. The TCR was taken from an adult who received the AZD1222 COVID-19 vaccine. The input for sequencing was peripheral blood, taken 28 days after the second AZD1222 dose. The sequence in DNA is TGTGCCAGCGCATTAGGAGAGACCCAGTACTTC. Its translation reads: CASALGETQYF.